This TCR beta chain is from a study of blood T cell repertoires in COVID-19 (dated by TCRdb to 2018 to 2020). In the study overall: Samples from collaborators originated in the United States, Italy and Spain and spanned both the acute and convalescent phases of COVID-19. Deeply sampled blood TCRbeta repertoires from subjects exposed to, actively infected with, or recovered from COVID-19 were included in the dataset. The samples were drawn from the first 160 participants of the ongoing ImmuneRACE study and from under 1,500 subjects provided by 6 global collaborators. Where HLA class I and class II types were available, the types were taken from metadata supplied by the sample provider, not from assay-based typing. The material from the prospective study consisted of cDNA or gDNA derived from T cells, B-cell-depleted T cells, or PBMCs. A de-identified subject ID, COVID-19 status, age in years and sex were almost always included in the sample metadata. The repertoires were released in a freely available public database meant as a resource for research on the immune response to SARS-CoV-2. Here is what the overall study found, with its caveats: Clinical and demographic metadata were provided uncurated, with the amount varying by source and participant.

For this clone: The antigen it recognizes is unknown. No quality values exist for individual bases; no much larger clone is one base distant.

The collaborating institutions used their own protocols to collect whole blood in K2EDTA tubes. For TCRbeta analysis, collaborators shipped samples in one of three forms: frozen whole blood, isolated PBMCs, or DNA extracted from either of those sample types. TCRbeta CDR3 regions were amplified from genomic DNA using the immunoSEQ Assay, a bias-controlled multiplex PCR. For the original study's pipeline: The number of nucleated cells in each sample was estimated from the amplification of reference gene primers within the assay. To quantify the absolute abundance of each unique TCRbeta CDR3 rearrangement, sequence reads were collapsed and filtered. For each sample, productive Simpson clonality was calculated as the square root of Simpson's diversity index over productive rearrangements. In TCRdb, the immuneACCESS table is reduced to in-frame sequences with V and J assigned. These tables do not hold every clone; where another copy was compared, an unresolved V gene accounts for under half, and the others remain unexplained. The DNA gave D and trimming, while V, J and clone size come from that table. The sample includes 20,000 or so clones, with more than 80% observed a single time. Clones ranked in the top ten supply around 12% of the sample.

At the junction V is shortened by 7 bases and J by 5 bases; bases outside the gene matches: 12. Via the germline V gene, CDR1 is SGHAT and CDR2 FQNNGV. The CDR3 contains 15 residues, cysteine and phenylalanine counted. Left in the record is the CDR3 DNA by itself, 45 bases read in frame from the first base. Sequencing used peripheral blood. This clonotype originated in an elderly woman with active or convalescent COVID-19. Recombination joined TRBV11-2 with TRBJ2-5; 8 bases in the junction line up with TRBD2. CDR3 reads: CASTIPLSGGETQYF. The DNA sequence is as follows: TGTGCCAGCACCATACCGTTATCGGGAGGGGAGACCCAGTACTTC.